The 21 T cell receptor beta chains reported below all come from one sample, sequenced in a study of tumor-infiltrating lymphocytes in primary liver carcinoma. A constant-region primer primed TCR beta cDNA synthesis from 400 to 600 ng of total RNA. Three rounds of nested multiplex PCR with slightly modified ARM-PCR produced TCR beta libraries. TRBV1-TRBV30 forward and Cbeta reverse primers drove the first two roughly 11-cycle rounds. Each CDR3 protein gets one entry after TCRdb re-called the multiplex PCR reads with MiXCR. The sample has 250,000 to 350,000 distinct CDR3 sequences, more than 55% seen once. The blood RNA (from unsorted whole blood) was obtained, and germline DNA was also extracted. Sequenced sample: peripheral blood. The receptor set was obtained from a woman in her thirties with primary liver carcinoma and hepatitis B virus infection.

A single count supports this clonotype. A clone one base away is much larger, so this may be a read error. The chain couples TRBV29-1 to TRBJ1-2; D is unresolved. Germline lookup yields CDR1 SQVTM and CDR2 ANQGSEA. The CDR3 is 17 amino acids. As DNA, the CDR3 is TGCAACGTTGAACAGTTACGGGAGCATTTTTCGGGATATGGCTACACCTTC. The encoded protein is CNVEQLREHFSGYGYTF. The full variable domain, its missing parts supplied by reference TRBV29-1 and TRBJ1-2, is SAVISQKPSRDICQRGTSLTIQCQVDSQVTMMFWYRQQPGQSLTLIATANQGSEATYESGFVIDKFPISRPNLTFSTLTVSNMSPEDSSIYLCNVEQLREHFSGYGYTFGSGTRLTVV.

The sample holds many counts of this clonotype. The chain is built from TRBV29-1 and TRBJ1-1, with D tentatively TRBD1 (5 bases). CDR1 is SQVTM and CDR2 is ANQGSEA in the germline V gene. This CDR3 has 13 amino acids. V was shortened by 7 bases and J by 3 bases, with 15 bases between the two germline ends. In nucleotides, the CDR3 is TGCAGCGGTCGGCGACAGAGAGACACTGAAGCTTTCTTT. Translation gives CSGRRQRDTEAFF. Complete variable domain (other parts from reference TRBV29-1 and TRBJ1-1): SAVISQKPSRDICQRGTSLTIQCQVDSQVTMMFWYRQQPGQSLTLIATANQGSEATYESGFVIDKFPISRPNLTFSTLTVSNMSPEDSSIYLCSGRRQRDTEAFFGQGTRLTVV.

A remark on this clonotype: The junction and the germline gene differ at one end; a read error may be behind it. The rearrangement joins TRBV4-1 to TRBJ1-2; D is uncertain. Germline assignment: CDR1 MGHRA and CDR2 YSYEKL. The CDR3 is 13 residues long. In DNA form, the CDR3 reads TGCGCCAGCATCCAAGAATTAGGGAATGGCTACGCCTTC. As protein: CASIQELGNGYAF.

About this clonotype itself: One junction end disagrees with the germline gene, perhaps due to a read error. The chain employs TRBV29-1 and TRBJ2-3; D could derive from TRBD1 or TRBD2 (5 bases each). The length of the CDR3 is 15 residues. Germline V gene sequence: CDR1 SQVTM, CDR2 ANQGSEA. The DNA of the CDR3 is TGCGGCGTTGATCTGGGGACCCCTGGTACAGATACGCAGTATTTT. Translated, it gives CGVDLGTPGTDTQYF.

Only a few counts were recorded for this clonotype. The chain has TRBV6-1 and TRBJ2-1; 9 bases line up with TRBD1. The germline gives CDR1 MNHNS, CDR2 SASEGT. Trimming cost V 6 bases and J 9 bases; bases outside gene matches: 18. CDR3 length: 17 amino acids. CDR3 in DNA: TGTGCCAGCAGATTCCCCGGGCGGGACAGGGTTCAGGGTGAGCAGTTCTTC. This sequence encodes CASRFPGRDRVQGEQFF.

This clonotype was observed a few times. V and J are TRBV13 and TRBJ1-2, with D unresolved. With 2 bases removed from V and 4 bases from J, the gap between germline ends came to 11 bases. CDR3 length: 14 residues. Germline loops: CDR1 PRHDT, CDR2 FYEKMQ (reference sequence). The CDR3 reads CASSLLVGTYGYTF. DNA of the CDR3: TGTGCCAGCAGCTTATTAGTGGGTACCTATGGCTACACCTTC. Looking up the rest from reference TRBV13 and TRBJ1-2 gives the full variable domain: AAGVIQSPRHLIKEKRETATLKCYPIPRHDTVYWYQQGPGQDPQFLISFYEKMQSDKGSIPDRFSAQQFSDYHSELNMSSLELGDSALYFCASSLLVGTYGYTFGSGTRLTVV.

Of note for this clonotype: A read error is possible here, since a much larger clone lies one base away. This chain joins TRBV6-2 or TRBV6-3 and TRBJ2-1; D possibly corresponds to TRBD1 (5 bases). The length of the CDR3 is 14 residues. Germline V gives CDR1 MNHEY, CDR2 SVGEGT. In DNA, the CDR3 is TGTGCCAGCAGTTCCCGCGGATCGGACAATGATCAGTTCTTC. This sequence encodes CASSSRGSDNDQFF.

To note about this clonotype: The CDR3 does not close with the conserved phenylalanine or tryptophan, likely indicating a read error. The chain has TRBV7-9 and TRBJ2-7, with a possible D match to TRBD2 (5 bases). The CDR3 sequence is 12 residues long. Germline lookup yields CDR1 SEHNR and CDR2 FQNEAQ (reference sequence). Trimming removed 6 bases at V and 4 bases at J, with 10 bases between. This CDR3 reads CASSRTGYEQYL. CDR3 nucleotides: TGTGCCAGCAGTCGGACTGGATACGAGCAGTACTTA.

A note on this clonotype: A read error may account for a junction end that differs from germline. This chain uses TRBV7-8 with TRBJ2-3; D is perhaps TRBD2 (6 bases). Looked up from germline, CDR1 is SGHVS and CDR2 is FQNEAQ. The CDR3 sequence is 17 residues long. The DNA of the CDR3 is TGTGCCAGCAACTTAGCTTATTTGCCGGGAGTGGCCGATACGCAGTATTTT. Amino acids: CASNLAYLPGVADTQYF. The full variable domain, completed using reference TRBV7-8 and TRBJ2-3, is GAGVSQSPRYKVAKRGQDVALRCDPISGHVSLFWYQQALGQGPEFLTYFQNEAQLDKSGLPSDRFFAERPEGSVSTLKIQRTQQEDSAVYLCASNLAYLPGVADTQYFGPGTRLTVL.

This clonotype was found a few times. The V and J genes are TRBV12-3 or TRBV12-4 and TRBJ2-2, with D unclear. The ends were cut back, 8 bases at V and 2 bases at J, with 9 bases in the middle. CDR3 length: 13 amino acids. The chain's CDR3 is CASLLANTGELFF. The CDR3 nucleotides are TGTGCCAGCTTATTAGCCAACACCGGGGAGCTGTTTTTT.

In its sample, this clonotype was seen a few times. The chain joins TRBV6-2 or TRBV6-3 to TRBJ2-3; 9 nucleotides match TRBD2. This CDR3 contains 15 residues. The V gene's germline CDR1 is MNHEY and CDR2 SVGEGT. V shed 6 bases and J 0 bases; nucleotides not matched to a gene: 4. CDR3 in DNA: TGTGCCAGCAGACCTAGCGGGACCAGCACAGATACGCAGTATTTT. This translates into CASRPSGTSTDTQYF.

This clonotype has more than one count but fewer than ten. The rearrangement uses TRBV6-2 or TRBV6-3 and TRBJ2-1, with 12 positions matching TRBD2. V lost 5 bases, J lost 3 bases, and 5 bases stayed unmatched. The CDR3 has 16 residues. Germline CDR1 and CDR2: MNHEY and SVGEGT. The CDR3 is CASSRTTSGSYNEQFF. CDR3 in DNA: TGTGCCAGCAGTCGAACGACTAGCGGGAGCTACAATGAGCAGTTCTTC.

A word on this clonotype: This clone may be a read error of a much larger clone one base away. The chain employs TRBV4-3 and TRBJ2-1, with D uncertain. This CDR3 region has 13 residues. Germline V gives CDR1 LGHNA, CDR2 YSLEER. Trimming stripped 0 bases from V and 10 bases from J, with 10 bases between. CDR3 nucleotides: TGCGCCAGCAGCCAAGATCCCGGAGAGGAGCAGTTCTTC. Translating gives CASSQDPGEEQFF.

This clonotype appeared a few times. The V and J genes are TRBV5-5 and TRBJ2-1; 8 nucleotides match TRBD2. The CDR3 contains 15 residues. Germline V gene data show CDR1 as SGHKS and CDR2 as YYEKEE (reference sequence). With 2 bases clipped from V and 10 bases from J, the junction kept 11 bases outside the gene matches. The CDR3 sequence is CASSFNLAGFGEQFF. The CDR3 DNA reads as TGTGCCAGCAGCTTTAATCTAGCGGGTTTCGGGGAGCAGTTCTTC.

The J gene is TRBJ2-5, the V gene TRBV4-3; D remains unclear. V lost 0 bases and J 5 bases, leaving 13 bases between the germline ends. Germline CDR1 and CDR2: LGHNA and YSLEER. The CDR3 length is 15 residues. The CDR3: CASSQDNEYDETQYF. The CDR3 nucleotides are TGCGCCAGCAGCCAAGATAACGAATACGATGAGACCCAGTACTTC.

Remarks on this clonotype: This sequence may be a read error, since a much larger clone differs from it by one base. The DNA for the CDR3 is TGTGCCAGCAGTTACTACCGGGGCAAAAGGGACGAGCAGTACTTC. The encoded protein is CASSYYRGKRDEQYF. The V gene is TRBV6-2 or TRBV6-3, the J gene TRBJ2-7; D tentatively reads TRBD1 or TRBD2 (5 bases each). Per germline, CDR1 MNHEY and CDR2 SVGEGT. The CDR3 runs to 15 residues. V was shortened by 1 base and J by 5 bases, with 15 bases between the two germline ends.

V and J are TRBV4-1 and TRBJ2-7; TRBD2 matches 8 bases. The ends lost 0 bases at V and 6 bases at J; junction bases unmatched: 7. The CDR3 totals 15 residues. CDR1 and CDR2 from the germline V gene are MGHRA and YSYEKL. For the CDR3, the DNA is TGCGCCAGCAGCCAAGACGCGGGAGGAGGGTGCGAGCAGTACTTC. It specifies CASSQDAGGGCEQYF.

A word on this clonotype: The CDR3 ends on some other residue instead of the conserved phenylalanine or tryptophan, so this is likely a read error. This chain connects TRBV11-2 to TRBJ2-7; perhaps D is TRBD1 or TRBD2 (6 bases each). The V end lost 1 base, the J end lost 5 bases, and 15 bases lay between the germline ends. The CDR3 loop spans 15 amino acids. Germline values: CDR1 SGHAT, CDR2 FQNNGV. The CDR3 DNA sequence: TGTGCCAGCAGCTTAGTGTCCTTCGGGGGCGACGAGCAGTACCTC. Translated, it gives CASSLVSFGGDEQYL.

In this sample, this clonotype turned up a few times. V usage is TRBV12-3 or TRBV12-4 and J usage is TRBJ2-2; D unresolved. Trimming removed 4 bases at V and 2 bases at J, with 11 bases between. The CDR3 consists of 15 residues. In nucleotides, the CDR3 is TGTGCCAGCAGTTCCTCATCTCTTAACACCGGGGAGCTGTTTTTT. This sequence encodes CASSSSSLNTGELFF.

The chain couples TRBV5-4 to TRBJ1-1; 8 nucleotides line up with TRBD1. Looked up from germline, CDR1 is SGHNT and CDR2 is YYREEE (reference sequence). CDR3 length equals 12 residues. Trimming removed 4 bases from V and 8 bases from J; junction bases left unmatched: 4. The CDR3: CASSVDRVEAFF. CDR3 DNA sequence: TGTGCCAGCAGCGTGGACAGGGTCGAAGCTTTCTTT.

A remark on this clonotype: At one end, the junction sequence differs from germline, possibly due to a read error. V usage is TRBV14 and J usage is TRBJ2-1; the D gene is possibly TRBD1 (6 bases). In germline, CDR1 is SGHDN, CDR2 FVKESK. This CDR3 has 11 amino acids. DNA for the CDR3: TGTGCCAGCAGCCGGGACAAAGAGCAGTTCTTC. Protein sequence: CASSRDKEQFF. Variable domain in full (rest from reference TRBV14 and TRBJ2-1): EAGVTQFPSHSVIEKGQTVTLRCDPISGHDNLYWYRRVMGKEIKFLLHFVKESKQDESGMPNNRFLAERTGGTYSTLKVQPAELEDSGVYFCASSRDKEQFFGPGTRLTVL.